Following are 12 T cell receptor beta chains from one sample sequenced in a study of immune heterogeneity within non-small cell lung tumors. Multiplex PCR (32 V and 13 J primers) was used to amplify the TCR beta CDR3. Each CDR3 protein gets one entry after TCRdb re-called the multiplex PCR reads with MiXCR. The table lists under 14,000 distinct CDR3 sequences, 15% to 25% of them singletons. Template came from bulk tumor genomic DNA, at approximately 640 ng per sample. During surgery, several far-apart biopsies were obtained from every primary tumor. Before undergoing curative surgery, patients had newly diagnosed non-small cell lung cancer that was untreated. Material for sequencing was lung tumor tissue. The receptors were sampled from a man aged 55-75 years with non-small cell lung cancer.

The V and J genes are TRBV28 and TRBJ2-7; maybe TRBD1 (5 bases). The V end was cut by 1 base, the J end by 3 bases, with 10 bases between. CDR3 size: 14 residues. Germline CDR1 reads MDHEN; CDR2 reads SYDVKM. This CDR3 reads CASSLSGPYYEQYF. The CDR3 nucleotides are TGTGCCAGCAGTTTATCAGGGCCATACTACGAGCAGTACTTC.

This clonotype was seen a handful of times. J is TRBJ2-2 and V is TRBV6-1; 15 bases agree with TRBD2. The CDR3 runs to 19 residues. Germline CDR1 MNHNS, CDR2 SASEGT. After removal of 5 bases from V and 3 bases from J, the junction contained 10 bases not matched to a gene. The CDR3 sequence is CASSSLGTSGRSDTGELFF. The CDR3 bases are TGTGCCAGCAGTTCCCTAGGGACTAGCGGGAGGAGCGACACCGGGGAGCTGTTTTTT.

By its share, this clonotype is medium-sized. The chain has TRBV28 and TRBJ1-5; the match to TRBD1 covers 8 bases. Per germline, CDR1 MDHEN and CDR2 SYDVKM. The CDR3 has 15 amino acids. The V segment lost 2 bases and the J segment 7 bases; nucleotides outside the gene matches: 7. The CDR3 protein is CASSLTTGAPQPQHF. The CDR3 DNA reads as TGTGCCAGCAGTTTAACGACAGGGGCCCCCCAGCCCCAGCATTTT.

This clonotype has at least ten counts. This chain joins TRBV28 and TRBJ2-5; D uncertain. In germline, CDR1 is MDHEN, CDR2 SYDVKM. The CDR3 totals 13 residues. Trimming took off 2 bases at V and 1 base at J, with 5 bases between the two ends. The CDR3 nucleotides are TGTGCCAGCAGTTTAGCGGTCCAAGAGACCCAGTACTTC. Amino acids: CASSLAVQETQYF.

The chain combines TRBV18 with TRBJ2-1, with 9 bases matching TRBD2. Trimming at V came to 6 bases and at J to 5 bases, leaving 8 bases not matched to a gene. Germline values: CDR1 KGHSH, CDR2 LQKENI. The CDR3 runs 15 residues. DNA of the CDR3: TGTGCCAGCTCCCCAAGCGGGAGGCTGAACAATGAGCAGTTCTTC. It translates to CASSPSGRLNNEQFF.

By its share, this clonotype is medium-sized. The chain employs TRBV6-1 and TRBJ1-2, with D possibly TRBD1 on 5 matching bases. V gave up 4 bases and J gave up 5 bases, with 14 bases separating them. Looked up from germline, CDR1 is MNHNS and CDR2 is SASEGT. This CDR3 contains 14 residues. DNA for the CDR3: TGTGCCAGCAGTGCCTCCGGGACGGGTTATGGCTACACCTTC. Its protein is CASSASGTGYGYTF.

The chain recombines TRBV6-1 with TRBJ1-1, with D unclear. The germline gives CDR1 MNHNS, CDR2 SASEGT. The CDR3 runs to 13 residues. The V and J ends lost 9 bases and 1 base respectively, with 12 bases between them. In nucleotides, the CDR3 is TGTGCCAGTTCGATGACGGCGAACACTGAAGCTTTCTTT. Amino acid sequence: CASSMTANTEAFF.

By sample fraction, this clonotype is medium-sized (0.01 to 0.1%). The CDR3 region is CASSVRAAGLYGYTF. The CDR3 DNA reads TGTGCCAGCAGTGTTAGGGCCGCGGGCCTCTATGGCTACACCTTC. The rearrangement links TRBV2 to TRBJ1-2, with unresolved D. CDR1 and CDR2 from the germline V gene are SNHLY and FYNNEI. V lost 4 bases and J lost 4, with 16 bases in between. This CDR3 comprises 15 residues.

By share of the sample, this clonotype is medium-sized. The rearrangement uses TRBV20-1 and TRBJ2-7, with 8 bases identical to TRBD1. After removal of 4 bases from V and 0 bases from J, the junction contained 11 bases not matched to a gene. The germline CDR1 and CDR2 sequences are DFQATT and SNEGSKA (reference sequence). The CDR3 length is 16 residues. The CDR3 nucleotides read TGCAGTGCTACTTTCCCCGGGACAGGTCACTCCTACGAGCAGTACTTC. Translation: CSATFPGTGHSYEQYF.

Comments on this clonotype: Without the conserved terminal phenylalanine or tryptophan, this CDR3 likely stems from a read error. The limits of the CDR3 on the DNA are not certain, so only TCRdb's listed CDR3 is given. The chain links TRBV28 to TRBJ2-3; the table's D call, TRBD2, has no DNA check behind it. CDR1 MDHEN and CDR2 SYDVKM come from the germline V gene. The CDR3 numbers 14 amino acids, ends counted. CDR3 in amino acids: CASSLMAYEQYFGP.

This clonotype was recorded a few times. The CDR3 reads CSAGLAGGPVGEQFF. The CDR3 DNA sequence: TGCAGTGCGGGGTTAGCGGGAGGCCCAGTCGGTGAGCAGTTCTTC. The chain employs TRBV20-1 and TRBJ2-1; 10 nucleotides line up with TRBD2. Losses at the gene ends were 6 bases for V and 9 bases for J; bases not matched to a gene: 14. This CDR3 is 15 amino acids long. Looked up from germline, CDR1 is DFQATT and CDR2 is SNEGSKA (reference sequence).

The chain combines TRBV7-8 with TRBJ2-7, with TRBD2 matching over 9 bases. The CDR3 covers 15 residues. Germline loops: CDR1 SGHVS, CDR2 FQNEAQ. The V gene end was trimmed by 2 bases and the J gene end by 2 bases; junction bases not matched to a gene: 4. The CDR3 nucleotides read TGTGCCAGCAGCTTACCCCTAGCGGGAACCTACGAGCAGTACTTC. This translates into CASSLPLAGTYEQYF. Filled out from reference TRBV7-8 and TRBJ2-7, the complete variable domain reads GAGVSQSPRYKVAKRGQDVALRCDPISGHVSLFWYQQALGQGPEFLTYFQNEAQLDKSGLPSDRFFAERPEGSVSTLKIQRTQQEDSAVYLCASSLPLAGTYEQYFGPGTRLTVT.